The 26 T cell receptor beta chains below all came from one sample that was sequenced in a study of cytomegalovirus exposure and HLA in healthy donors. Amplification used 60 Vbeta primers and 13 Jbeta primers. TCRdb's copy holds only in-frame clones and misses some; the assay was immunoSEQ multiplex PCR. Of some 120,000 clones listed, around 78% are singletons. Input material: PBMCs. These receptors were collected from a woman aged 40 to 55 in good health and CMV-seronegative.

V gene TRBV18 combines with J gene TRBJ1-1, with 7 bases that match TRBD1. The CDR3 consists of 14 residues. Germline V CDR1 and CDR2: KGHSH, LQKENI. J gave up 4 bases and V 5 bases, and 7 bases lay outside the gene matches. CDR3 protein: CASSRDSDLTEAFF. The CDR3 bases are TGTGCCAGCTCAAGGGACAGCGACCTCACTGAAGCTTTCTTT. The whole variable domain, filled in from reference TRBV18 and TRBJ1-1, reads NAGVMQNPRHLVRRRGQEARLRCSPMKGHSHVYWYRQLPEEGLKFMVYLQKENIIDESGMPKERFSAEFPKEGPSILRIQQVVRGDSAAYFCASSRDSDLTEAFFGQGTRLTVV.

The rearrangement uses TRBV4-1 and TRBJ2-7, with 11 bases lining up with TRBD2. This CDR3 contains 15 residues. The V segment lost 1 base and the J segment 7 bases; nucleotides outside the gene matches: 6. The germline CDR1 and CDR2 sequences are MGHRA and YSYEKL. The CDR3 sequence: CASSQGLLAGGEQYF. CDR3 DNA sequence: TGCGCCAGCAGCCAAGGATTGCTAGCGGGGGGTGAGCAGTACTTC.

The J gene is TRBJ2-7, the V gene TRBV11-3; tentative D call: TRBD2 (6 bases). V lost 5 bases, J lost 4 bases, and 18 bases lay in between. The CDR3 is made up of 15 amino acids. CDR1 and CDR2 (germline): SGHNT, YENEEA. The CDR3 spells CASSPIGGVWYEQYF. The CDR3 coding sequence is TGTGCCAGCAGCCCGATCGGAGGGGTCTGGTACGAGCAGTACTTC.

The V gene is TRBV11-2, the J gene TRBJ2-2, with 7 bases fitting TRBD1. Germline V gives CDR1 SGHAT, CDR2 FQNNGV. V was clipped by 1 base and J by 5 bases; unmatched bases: 7. The CDR3 extends over 16 amino acids. This CDR3 is CASSLGSGGRTGELFF. CDR3 nucleotides: TGTGCCAGCAGCTTAGGATCAGGGGGTAGGACCGGGGAGCTGTTTTTT.

Note on this clone: The same CDR3 can be traced to other DNA sequences in this sample. This chain links TRBV18 with TRBJ2-3, with a tentative D call TRBD2 (6 bases). V lost 3 bases and J lost 5, with 9 bases in between. Germline V CDR1 and CDR2: KGHSH, LQKENI. The CDR3 has 13 amino acids. The CDR3 loop reads CASSPGAGDTQYF. DNA for the CDR3: TGTGCCAGCTCACCGGGAGCGGGAGATACGCAGTATTTT.

The V gene is TRBV7-9, the J gene TRBJ2-5; 9 nucleotides align to TRBD1. Germline-derived CDR1 and CDR2 are SEHNR and FQNEAQ (reference sequence). V shed 5 bases, J shed 4 bases, and the junction held 5 bases outside the gene matches. The CDR3 is 14 amino acids. The CDR3 bases are TGTGCCAGCAGCAAGGACAGGGGTTCAGAGACCCAGTACTTC. It encodes CASSKDRGSETQYF.

This sequence joins TRBV18 and TRBJ2-7; D gene ambiguous. The CDR3 is 16 residues long. Trimming pared 3 bases from V and 3 bases from J, leaving 18 bases between. Germline loops: CDR1 KGHSH, CDR2 LQKENI. CDR3 nucleotide sequence: TGTGCCAGCTCACCCCCGGCCAGCGCCTCTATCTACGAGCAGTACTTC. Residues: CASSPPASASIYEQYF. The full variable domain, in which reference TRBV18 and TRBJ2-7 provide the parts outside the CDR3, is NAGVMQNPRHLVRRRGQEARLRCSPMKGHSHVYWYRQLPEEGLKFMVYLQKENIIDESGMPKERFSAEFPKEGPSILRIQQVVRGDSAAYFCASSPPASASIYEQYFGPGTRLTVT.

The CDR3 DNA reads as TGTGCCAGCAGCTTGGGGCACGAGCAGTACTTC. The encoded protein is CASSLGHEQYF. The gene calls are TRBV5-4 and TRBJ2-7; D is ambiguous. The CDR3 loop spans 11 amino acids. V was shortened by 0 bases and J by 5 bases, with 3 bases between the two germline ends. Germline CDR1 SGHNT, CDR2 YYREEE (reference sequence).

This clone was counted between two and nine times. The J gene is TRBJ1-4, the V gene TRBV7-9, with D perhaps TRBD1 (5 bases). The germline gives CDR1 SEHNR, CDR2 FQNEAQ (reference sequence). V was shortened by 5 bases and J by 5 bases, with 15 bases between the two germline ends. This CDR3 spans 15 amino acids. The CDR3 sequence: CASSIRDWGNEKLFF. The CDR3 region has the DNA TGTGCCAGCAGCATCAGGGACTGGGGGAATGAAAAACTGTTTTTT.

This rearrangement joins TRBV28 to TRBJ2-7, with D unresolved. Germline values: CDR1 MDHEN, CDR2 SYDVKM. This CDR3 is built from 13 residues. V was shortened by 5 bases and J by 3 bases, with 11 bases between the two germline ends. The CDR3 loop is CASSPSDFYEQYF. CDR3 bases: TGTGCCAGCAGTCCCTCAGACTTCTACGAGCAGTACTTC.

This clone appeared a few times. This chain connects TRBV2 to TRBJ1-1, with D possibly being TRBD1 (5 bases). Trimming shortened V by 5 bases and J by 8 bases, and 21 bases separated the two germline ends. This CDR3 has 15 amino acids. In germline, CDR1 is SNHLY, CDR2 FYNNEI. CDR3 bases: TGTGCCAGCAGTCGAATCCGGACACCCGCCGGGGAAGCTTTCTTT. Translating it yields CASSRIRTPAGEAFF.

This chain links TRBV7-2 with TRBJ2-7; D remains ambiguous. The germline V gene encodes CDR1 SGHTA and CDR2 FQGNSA. The CDR3 is made up of 13 amino acids. The germline V and J ends were trimmed by 2 bases and 5 bases, with 10 bases remaining between them. In DNA form, the CDR3 reads TGTGCCAGCAGCTTAAGGTGGCGGAACGAGCAGTACTTC. Protein product: CASSLRWRNEQYF.

This chain joins TRBV28 and TRBJ1-5; 12 bases are shared with TRBD1. Germline values: CDR1 MDHEN, CDR2 SYDVKM. CDR3 length equals 15 residues. The junction had 6 bases not matched to a gene; V was cut back by 2 bases and J by 10 bases. The CDR3 is CASSLPGQGALPQHF. Written as DNA, the CDR3 is TGTGCCAGCAGTTTACCGGGACAGGGGGCCTTACCCCAGCATTTT.

This chain uses TRBV5-1 with TRBJ2-1; 11 nucleotides line up with TRBD1. The CDR3 is made up of 14 amino acids. Per the germline V gene, CDR1 is SGHRS and CDR2 is YFSETQ. The trim removed 3 bases at V and 9 bases at J, leaving 5 bases unmatched. DNA of the CDR3: TGCGCCAGCAGCTCCGGGACAGGGGGTACTGAGCAGTTCTTC. It specifies CASSSGTGGTEQFF.

The V gene is TRBV4-1, the J gene TRBJ2-1, with TRBD2 identical over 13 bases. This CDR3 is built from 17 residues. Germline V CDR1 and CDR2: MGHRA, YSYEKL. V lost 2 bases to trimming and J lost 7 bases; unmatched junction nucleotides: 8. The CDR3 reads CASSQNALAGGRNEQFF. The CDR3 DNA follows: TGCGCCAGCAGCCAAAACGCACTAGCGGGAGGGAGGAATGAGCAGTTCTTC.

The chain recombines TRBV28 with TRBJ2-1; D not resolved. The germline gives CDR1 MDHEN, CDR2 SYDVKM. The germline V and J ends were trimmed by 3 bases and 9 bases, with 9 bases remaining between them. CDR3 length: 12 residues. CDR3 nucleotide sequence: TGTGCCAGCAGTTTTAGCTATAGTGAGCAGTTCTTC. This encodes CASSFSYSEQFF.

The chain has TRBV5-1 and TRBJ2-3, with 9 nucleotides matching TRBD2. The V and J ends lost 7 bases and 0 bases, in that order; junction bases with no gene match: 6. The length of the CDR3 is 15 residues. Looked up from germline, CDR1 is SGHRS and CDR2 is YFSETQ. The CDR3 DNA reads as TGCGCCAGCCGCCCTAGCGGGACTAGCACAGATACGCAGTATTTT. It yields the protein CASRPSGTSTDTQYF. Complete variable domain (other parts from reference TRBV5-1 and TRBJ2-3): KAGVTQTPRYLIKTRGQQVTLSCSPISGHRSVSWYQQTPGQGLQFLFEYFSETQRNKGNFPGRFSGRQFSNSRSEMNVSTLELGDSALYLCASRPSGTSTDTQYFGPGTRLTVL.

As to this clone: Other DNA sequences from this sample encode an identical CDR3 as well. CDR3 nucleotides: TGTGCCAGTACCCTATACGGGACAGGACGCGCTGAAGCTTTCTTT. Its translation is CASTLYGTGRAEAFF. The chain joins TRBV19 to TRBJ1-1, with 8 nucleotides matching TRBD1. Per the germline V gene, CDR1 is LNHDA and CDR2 is SQIVND (reference sequence). The CDR3 consists of 15 residues. The junction had 13 bases not matched to a gene; V was cut back by 7 bases and J by 6 bases.

The table lists this clone with a few counts. In nucleotides, the CDR3 is TGTGCCAGCAGCCTCGGCAGGGAAAATTATGGCTACACCTTC. It codes for CASSLGRENYGYTF. This chain links TRBV6-5 with TRBJ1-2, with D possibly matching TRBD1 (5 bases). This CDR3 has 14 amino acids. CDR1 and CDR2 from the germline V gene are MNHEY and SVGAGI. Trimming stripped 6 bases from V and 5 bases from J, with 16 bases between.

This clone was seen more than once but under ten times. The chain joins TRBV13 to TRBJ2-3; 8 nucleotides align to TRBD2. The V segment lost 0 bases and the J segment 2 bases; nucleotides outside the gene matches: 16. Germline CDR1 and CDR2: PRHDT and FYEKMQ (reference sequence). This CDR3 contains 20 residues. CDR3 protein: CASSLGWDLSTSATTDTQYF. The CDR3 bases are TGTGCCAGCAGCTTAGGCTGGGACCTCTCGACTAGCGCAACCACAGATACGCAGTATTTT.

The V and J genes are TRBV5-1 and TRBJ2-7, with 9 bases matching TRBD1. The J segment lost 5 bases and the V segment lost 0 bases, leaving 3 bases of the junction unmatched. This CDR3 has 14 residues. Germline V gene sequence: CDR1 SGHRS, CDR2 YFSETQ. CDR3 DNA sequence: TGCGCCAGCAGCTTGGAAGGGACAGGGAACGAGCAGTACTTC. It encodes CASSLEGTGNEQYF.

The CDR3 is CASSSAGVYNEQFF. DNA for the CDR3: TGTGCCAGCAGCTCAGCGGGAGTTTACAATGAGCAGTTCTTC. V is TRBV5-8 and J is TRBJ2-1; TRBD2 aligns across 8 bases. The CDR3 runs to 14 residues. Germline assignment: CDR1 SGHTS and CDR2 YDEGEE. The trim removed 3 bases at V and 4 bases at J, leaving 3 bases unmatched. Looking up the rest from reference TRBV5-8 and TRBJ2-1 gives the full variable domain: EAGVTQSPTHLIKTRGQQATLRCSPISGHTSVYWYQQALGLGLQFLLWYDEGEERNRGNFPPRFSGRQFPNYSSELNVNALELEDSALYLCASSSAGVYNEQFFGPGTRLTVL.

The chain has TRBV21-1 and TRBJ1-2; the tabulated D call, TRBD1, remains unverified against the DNA. TRBV21-1 is described as a pseudogene. This CDR3 spans 12 amino acids. CDR3 in amino acids: CASSPRTGLDTF. DNA for the CDR3: TGTGCCAGCAGCCCCCGGACAGGGCTTGACACCTTC.

The V call is TRBV25-1, the J call TRBJ2-2; 8 bases align to TRBD2. This CDR3 spans 18 amino acids. Trimming removed 3 bases from V and 5 bases from J; junction bases left unmatched: 14. Germline V lookup: CDR1 MGHDK, CDR2 SYGVNS. Here the CDR3 DNA reads TGTGCCAGCAGTGAGAGGGCTAGCGGGTCTGGACATACCGGGGAGCTGTTTTTT. It is translated as CASSERASGSGHTGELFF.

This clone was detected a few times. The chain couples TRBV5-1 to TRBJ1-4; D remains unclear. The CDR3 is made up of 17 amino acids. The V end lost 0 bases, the J end lost 4 bases, and 16 bases lay between the germline ends. Germline V gene data show CDR1 as SGHRS and CDR2 as YFSETQ. As DNA, the CDR3 is TGCGCCAGCAGCTTGGGAGGGTCACTCTTTGGTAATGAAAAACTGTTTTTT. Protein product: CASSLGGSLFGNEKLFF.

V and J are TRBV10-3 and TRBJ2-1; 9 bases map to TRBD1. This CDR3 contains 14 residues. Per the germline V gene, CDR1 is ENHRY and CDR2 is SYGVKD. V dropped 5 bases and J dropped 2; count of bases not matched to a gene: 1. The CDR3: CAISTGGPYNEQFF. CDR3 nucleotides: TGTGCCATCAGTACAGGGGGCCCCTACAATGAGCAGTTCTTC.